These T cell receptor beta chains were read from a single sample in a study of T cell changes during pregnancy in multiple sclerosis. Repertoires were generated with immunoSEQ multiplex PCR, while TCRdb's copy carries only in-frame clones and drops some. The sample holds 45,000 or so clones, about 90% seen once. Source: peripheral blood, taken in the first trimester of pregnancy. The receptors originated from a female donor with multiple sclerosis, enrolled in a pregnancy study. Both conserved end residues are part of each CDR3. The D gene is left open where the match is weak. Clone size appears in some rows only: once, few, many, or a class for an expanded clone.

d_gene	abundance	v_gene	j_gene	CDR3aa	CDR3nt
-	-	TRBV5-8	TRBJ1-6	CASSLDGGALYGSPLHF	TGTGCCAGCAGCTTGGATGGGGGGGCTCTATATGGTTCACCCCTCCACTTT
-	-	TRBV2	TRBJ2-1	CASRGTGNNEQFF	TGTGCCAGCAGGGGGACTGGCAACAATGAGCAGTTCTTC
-	-	TRBV11-2	TRBJ1-2	CASSITTEGSYGYTF	TGTGCCAGCAGCATAACCACGGAGGGAAGCTATGGCTACACCTTC
TRBD1	-	TRBV2	TRBJ2-1	CASRYTGDEQFF	TGTGCCAGCAGGTACACAGGGGATGAGCAGTTCTTC
-	-	TRBV2	TRBJ2-7	CASRGSGTTEQYF	TGTGCCAGCCGAGGGTCAGGGACAACCGAGCAGTACTTC
TRBD1	few	TRBV11-2	TRBJ2-7	CASSPGQGISYEQYF	TGTGCCAGCAGCCCCGGACAGGGGATCTCCTACGAGCAGTACTTC
TRBD2	once	TRBV5-1	TRBJ2-7	CASRDATSWVEQYF	TGCGCCAGCCGAGACGCGACTAGCTGGGTCGAGCAGTACTTC
-	-	TRBV6-4	TRBJ2-3	CASSETGGGTDTQYF	TGTGCCAGCAGTGAGACCGGCGGAGGCACAGATACGCAGTATTTT
TRBD1	-	TRBV5-5	TRBJ2-5	CASRSGGVGETQYF	TGTGCCAGCAGGTCAGGGGGCGTTGGGGAGACCCAGTACTTC
-	-	TRBV13	TRBJ1-6	CASSQGRSPLHF	TGTGCCAGCTCACAGGGCCGTTCACCCCTCCACTTT
TRBD1	few	TRBV7-2	TRBJ1-2	CASSPGDRALAGYTF	TGTGCCAGCAGCCCTGGGGACAGGGCTTTAGCTGGCTACACCTTC
TRBD1	-	TRBV5-4	TRBJ2-2	CASSLEGAGTGELFF	TGTGCCAGCAGCTTGGAGGGGGCTGGAACCGGGGAGCTGTTTTTT
TRBD2	-	TRBV28	TRBJ2-5	CASTRTSGQETQYF	TGTGCCAGCACCCGGACTAGCGGCCAAGAGACCCAGTACTTC
TRBD2	-	TRBV28	TRBJ2-5	CASRRGLETQYF	TGTGCCAGCAGGCGGGGGTTGGAGACCCAGTACTTC
TRBD1	-	TRBV18	TRBJ2-1	CASSPGTANEQFF	TGTGCCAGCTCACCAGGGACAGCCAATGAGCAGTTCTTC
-	-	TRBV5-1	TRBJ1-2	CASSSQGDRGYTF	TGCGCCAGCAGCTCTCAGGGTGATCGGGGCTACACCTTC
-	-	TRBV9	TRBJ1-2	CASSVAGGAGGYTF	TGTGCCAGCAGCGTAGCAGGAGGGGCTGGGGGCTACACCTTC
TRBD1	-	TRBV6-6	TRBJ1-5	CASRSGTDNQPQHF	TGTGCCAGCAGGTCCGGGACAGATAATCAGCCCCAGCATTTT
TRBD1	-	TRBV9	TRBJ1-1	CASSPTPGTVNTEAFF	TGTGCCAGCAGCCCGACTCCCGGGACAGTGAACACTGAAGCTTTCTTT
-	once	TRBV7-9	TRBJ2-1	CASSLATSSYNEQFF	TGTGCCAGCAGCTTAGCCACCAGCTCCTACAATGAGCAGTTCTTC
-	-	TRBV9	TRBJ1-1	CASSVFGDTEAFF	TGTGCCAGCAGCGTATTCGGGGACACTGAAGCTTTCTTT
TRBD2	-	TRBV7-9	TRBJ2-3	CASSWRGVGTDTQYF	TGTGCCAGCAGCTGGCGGGGGGTAGGTACAGATACGCAGTATTTT